This TCR beta chain was sequenced in a study of T cells in Graves' hyperthyroidism and ophthalmopathy (dated by TCRdb to about 2019). Regarding the complete study: Peripheral blood was collected at initial diagnosis, before any treatment. To identify TCR V-J signatures that set the groups apart, the researchers used a discovery cohort of about a hundred patients, made up of approximately 43 with Graves' ophthalmopathy and some 56 with stable Graves' hyperthyroidism. Whether ophthalmopathy could be predicted prospectively was tested in an independent validation cohort made up of some 20 hyperthyroidism patients plus 17 patients who later progressed to ophthalmopathy. For training and testing, the 100 or so patients in the discovery cohort were randomly divided in a 7:3 ratio. Thyroid tissue and blood T-cell repertoires from roughly 6 Graves' hyperthyroidism patients were also compared in the study. After blood sampling, hyperthyroidism patients were treated with methimazole at a starting dose of 30 mg daily, and ophthalmopathy patients were treated with high-dose intravenous methylprednisolone. TCR Vbeta CDR3 sequencing of fewer than 150 peripheral blood samples (over 40 ophthalmopathy, 75 to 85 hyperthyroidism and approximately 17 progressor patients) is reported in the paper.

Paper-wide results and their limitations: No statistical method was used to set the sample size in advance, and investigators knew the group allocation. A model built on a 13 V-J signature distinguished ophthalmopathy from stable hyperthyroidism, reaching around 87% sensitivity and under 84% specificity in cross-validation and 80%/75% in testing. Most expanded thyroid clonotypes (frequency above 0.001) were also detected in blood, a finding suggesting that blood repertoires may reflect thyroid immune responses. In validation, progression to ophthalmopathy was predicted by the model with around 71% sensitivity and roughly 72% specificity, a median of about 6 months before onset.

CDR1 and CDR2 are read off the germline V gene as SGHDN and FVKESK. The CDR3 contains 17 residues, cysteine and phenylalanine counted. Only the CDR3 DNA stays, 51 bases, in frame from base 1. V is cut by 0 bases and J by 4 bases, and the space between the germline ends is 18 bases. Amplification of TCR beta CDR3 regions was carried out from RNA transcripts. For the first round of RT-PCR on the TCR CDR3, the HTBI primer set was used together with the Qiagen OneStep RT-PCR kit. The libraries were constructed in a second round of multiplex PCR and then size-selected and purified. The libraries were sequenced on an Illumina HiSeq2000 using paired-end 100 bp reads. On the authors' methods: Raw data were processed with SOAPnuke, discarding reads with adapters, uncalled bases, mean Phred below 15, or no exact constant-primer or identifier match. COPE v1.2.5 was used to merge the high-quality paired reads, and each unique nucleotide sequence was defined as a clonotype. MiTCR v1.1 was used to align the clonotypes against IMGT TRBV, TRBD and TRBJ reference segments. The analysis included only V-J combinations with a frequency above 0.0001, which together covered about 99% of the repertoires. The TCS score was defined as the ratio of F50 (clonal expansion) to E x V (chaos), calculated using BLOSUM62-based TCRdist between CDR3 peptides within each V-J. Welch's t-statistics and random forest reduced around 550 V-J features to about 13, which were used in a naive Bayes classifier (R e1071). TCRdb took the public reads, trimmed them with fastp at Q25, ran MiXCR for clone calling and kept in-frame beta chains. Duplicate CDR3 protein sequences are folded into a single record with the most common DNA and genes. In this record, the V and J calls reflect TCRdb's handling and not the investigators' own analysis. The sample contains around 340,000 distinct CDR3 sequences, roughly 14% of them found a single time. The ten largest clones take up around 24% of the sample.

Graves' hyperthyroidism was defined as stable when no progression to ophthalmopathy occurred over 18 months of follow-up. The hyperthyroidism patients were between 18 and 65 years old and newly diagnosed, with a disease duration of less than 2 months. Patients with uncontrolled infections, other autoimmune diseases, pregnancy or lactation were excluded. Diagnoses were established on the basis of clinical symptoms, serum thyroxine and TRAb, thyroid ultrasound, and orbital computed tomography. PBMCs were isolated from about 9 ml of fresh peripheral blood by Ficoll-Paque density gradient centrifugation. Total RNA was extracted using Trizol reagent, and RNA quality was assessed on an Agilent 2100 Bioanalyzer. Details on this clonotype: Its target antigen remains unknown. No much larger clonotype is one base removed from it; base qualities were not supplied.

Sequencing used blood. The chain is encoded by TRBV14 joined to TRBJ1-1; too little of a D gene remains to name it. This receptor was taken from a woman in her thirties with Graves' hyperthyroidism. DNA sequence: TGTGCCAGCAGCCAAGAGCGGGGAGCAGACGGAGCCACTGAAGCTTTCTTT. Its translation reads: CASSQERGADGATEAFF.